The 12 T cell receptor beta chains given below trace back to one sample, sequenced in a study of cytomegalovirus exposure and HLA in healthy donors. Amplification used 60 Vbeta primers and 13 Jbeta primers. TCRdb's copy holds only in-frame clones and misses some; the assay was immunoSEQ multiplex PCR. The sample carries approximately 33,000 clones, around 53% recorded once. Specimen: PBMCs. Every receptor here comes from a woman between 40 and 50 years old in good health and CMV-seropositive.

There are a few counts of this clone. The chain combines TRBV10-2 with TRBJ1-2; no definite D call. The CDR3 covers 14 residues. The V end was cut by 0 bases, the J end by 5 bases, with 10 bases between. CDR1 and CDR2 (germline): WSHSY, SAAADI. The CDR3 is CASSESSRAYGYTF. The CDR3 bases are TGCGCCAGCAGTGAGTCATCGAGGGCGTATGGCTACACCTTC.

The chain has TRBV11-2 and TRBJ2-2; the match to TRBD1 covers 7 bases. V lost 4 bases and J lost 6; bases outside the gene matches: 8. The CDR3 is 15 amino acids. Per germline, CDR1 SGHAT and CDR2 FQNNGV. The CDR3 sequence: CASSSIDRAPGELFF. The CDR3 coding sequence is TGTGCCAGCAGCTCCATTGACAGGGCGCCCGGGGAGCTGTTTTTT.

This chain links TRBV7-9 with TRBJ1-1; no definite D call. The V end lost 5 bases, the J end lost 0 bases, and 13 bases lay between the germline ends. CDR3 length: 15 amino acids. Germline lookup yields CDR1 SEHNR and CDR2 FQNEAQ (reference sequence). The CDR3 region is CASSPQMTLNTEAFF. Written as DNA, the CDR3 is TGTGCCAGCAGCCCTCAAATGACATTGAACACTGAAGCTTTCTTT.

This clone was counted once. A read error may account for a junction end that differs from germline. The CDR3 here is CASSLGPNGETQYF. The DNA for the CDR3 is TGTGCTAGCAGCCTAGGACCAAACGGGGAGACCCAGTACTTC. This rearrangement joins TRBV7-7 to TRBJ2-5; D uncertain. The germline V gene has CDR1 SSHAT and CDR2 FNYEAQ (reference sequence). The CDR3 is made up of 14 amino acids.

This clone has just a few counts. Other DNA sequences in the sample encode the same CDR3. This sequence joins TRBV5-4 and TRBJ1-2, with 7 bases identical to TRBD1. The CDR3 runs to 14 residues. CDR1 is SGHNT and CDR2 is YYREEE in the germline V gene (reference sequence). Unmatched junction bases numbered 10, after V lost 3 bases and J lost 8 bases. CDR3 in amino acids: CASSSDDRAFGYTF. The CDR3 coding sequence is TGTGCCAGCAGCTCTGACGACAGGGCCTTCGGCTACACCTTC. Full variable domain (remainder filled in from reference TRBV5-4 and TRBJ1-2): ETGVTQSPTHLIKTRGQQVTLRCSSQSGHNTVSWYQQALGQGPQFIFQYYREEENGRGNFPPRFSGLQFPNYSSELNVNALELDDSALYLCASSSDDRAFGYTFGSGTRLTVV.

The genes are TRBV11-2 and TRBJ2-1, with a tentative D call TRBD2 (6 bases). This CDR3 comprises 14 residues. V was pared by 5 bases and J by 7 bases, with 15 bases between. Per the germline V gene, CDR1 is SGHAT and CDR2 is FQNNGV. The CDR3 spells CASSPPAGRNEQFF. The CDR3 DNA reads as TGTGCCAGCAGCCCCCCGGCGGGAAGGAATGAGCAGTTCTTC.

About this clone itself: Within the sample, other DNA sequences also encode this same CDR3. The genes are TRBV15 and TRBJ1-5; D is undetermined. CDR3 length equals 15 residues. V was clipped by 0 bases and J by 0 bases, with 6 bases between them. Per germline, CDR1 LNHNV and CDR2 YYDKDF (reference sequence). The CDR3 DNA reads TGTGCCACCAGCAGAGATCCCGGTAGCAATCAGCCCCAGCATTTT. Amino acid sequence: CATSRDPGSNQPQHF.

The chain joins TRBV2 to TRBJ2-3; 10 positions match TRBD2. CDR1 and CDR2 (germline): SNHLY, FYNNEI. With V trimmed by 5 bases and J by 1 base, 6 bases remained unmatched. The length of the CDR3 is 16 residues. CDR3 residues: CASSLLAGAGTDTQYF. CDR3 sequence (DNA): TGTGCCAGCAGTCTGCTAGCGGGGGCCGGCACAGATACGCAGTATTTT.

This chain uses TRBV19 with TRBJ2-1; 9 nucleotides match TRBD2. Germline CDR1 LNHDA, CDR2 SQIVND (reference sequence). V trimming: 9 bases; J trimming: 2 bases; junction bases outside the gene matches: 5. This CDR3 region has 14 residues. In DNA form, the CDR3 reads TGTGCCAGCGAGACTAGCGGCACCTACAATGAGCAGTTCTTC. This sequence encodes CASETSGTYNEQFF.

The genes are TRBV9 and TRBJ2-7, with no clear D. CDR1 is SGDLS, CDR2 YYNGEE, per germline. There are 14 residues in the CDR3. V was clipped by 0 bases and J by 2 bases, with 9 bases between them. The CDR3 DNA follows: TGTGCCAGCAGCGTAGTGGTGGGCGCCTACGAGCAGTACTTC. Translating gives CASSVVVGAYEQYF.

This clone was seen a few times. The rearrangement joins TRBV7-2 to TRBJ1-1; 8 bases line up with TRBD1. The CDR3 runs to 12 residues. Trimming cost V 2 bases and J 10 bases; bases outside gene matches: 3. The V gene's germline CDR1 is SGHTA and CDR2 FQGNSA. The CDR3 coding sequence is TGTGCCAGCAGCTTAAGGACAGGGAGAGCTTTCTTT. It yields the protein CASSLRTGRAFF.

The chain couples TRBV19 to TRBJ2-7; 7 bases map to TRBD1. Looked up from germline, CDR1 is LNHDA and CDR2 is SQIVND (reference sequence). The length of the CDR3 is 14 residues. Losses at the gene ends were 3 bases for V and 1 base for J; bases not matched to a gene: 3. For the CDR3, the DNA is TGTGCCAGTAGTATCACAGGGGTGTCCTACGAGCAGTACTTC. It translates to CASSITGVSYEQYF. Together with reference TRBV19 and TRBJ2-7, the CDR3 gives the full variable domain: DGGITQSPKYLFRKEGQNVTLSCEQNLNHDAMYWYRQDPGQGLRLIYYSQIVNDFQKGDIAEGYSVSREKKESFPLTVTSAQKNPTAFYLCASSITGVSYEQYFGPGTRLTVT.